The sequence of this T cell receptor beta chain was determined in a study of cytomegalovirus exposure and HLA in healthy donors. General study findings and limits: TCR beta chains numbering some 160 were designated cytomegalovirus-associated. Analysis performed later found around 15,000 TCR beta sequences associated with HLA alleles at 0.05 false discovery rate.

The study ran its PCR with 60 Vbeta and 13 Jbeta primers. Sequenced by immunoSEQ multiplex PCR; TCRdb stores in-frame clones only, minus some. The table includes about 95,000 clones, 78% detected once. Turning to this clone: As yet, its antigen is unknown.

Germline lookup yields CDR1 SGHRS and CDR2 YFSETQ. Between the trimmed V and J ends, which lost 2 bases and 4 bases, there was a span of 15 bases. The CDR3 has 15 amino acids. The V and J genes are TRBV5-1 and TRBJ1-1, with D possibly matching TRBD1 (6 bases). The sequencing sample was made of PBMCs. The receptor's source is a middle-aged woman in good health and CMV-seropositive. The CDR3 here is CASSLQGLGGTEAFF. The CDR3 coding sequence is TGCGCCAGCAGCTTACAGGGCTTGGGTGGCACTGAAGCTTTCTTT.